The sequence of this T cell receptor beta chain was determined in a study of blood T cell repertoires in COVID-19. Study context: PBMCs, B-cell-depleted T cells, or T cells provided the cDNA or gDNA that made up the material.

Germline V CDR1 and CDR2: MNHEY, SMNVEV (reference sequence). The V and J ends lost 3 bases and 1 base respectively, with 15 bases between them. The length of the CDR3 is 16 residues. Clones were read by immunoSEQ multiplex PCR, and TCRdb kept only the in-frame ones, dropping some. The profile shows about 65,000 clones, around four fifths of them singletons. The chain has TRBV27 and TRBJ1-2; a weak D match, TRBD1 (5 bases). The sequence was collected from an elderly man with acute or convalescent COVID-19. The sequenced material came from peripheral blood. DNA for the CDR3: TGTGCCAGCAGTTTGACCTACAGGAACGTTAACTATGGCTACACCTTC. Translated, it gives CASSLTYRNVNYGYTF.